This TCR beta chain is drawn from a study of OX40 agonist ivuxolimab in advanced cancers. For the study at large: Among those treated, three patients had partial responses, one with hepatocellular carcinoma and two with cutaneous melanoma.

The CDR3 extends over 14 amino acids. The germline V gene encodes CDR1 KGHSH and CDR2 LQKENI. V gave up 4 bases and J gave up 5 bases, with 11 bases separating them. Assay used: immunoSEQ multiplex PCR; TCRdb lists only in-frame clones, some missing. Seen here are 65,000 or so clones, 84% observed once, and the top ten hold approximately 2.2%. The source is an adult with an advanced solid tumor such as melanoma, head and neck, liver or kidney cancer. The material was CD4+ or CD8+ T cells sorted from blood, obtained in a trial of the OX40 agonist ivuxolimab. The chain has TRBV18 and TRBJ1-4; tentatively, D is TRBD1 (6 bases). CDR3 sequence: CASSQTGSNEKLFF. In DNA form, the CDR3 reads TGTGCCAGCTCACAAACAGGGTCAAATGAAAAACTGTTTTTT.